A single sample is the source of the 16 T cell receptor beta chains below, sequenced in a study of T cell responses to AZD1222 COVID-19 vaccine (TCRdb year 2021). The time point label for this specimen denotes: baseline before first vaccination. The method was the immunoSEQ multiplex PCR assay. Entries here come from immuneACCESS through TCRdb and include only in-frame sequences with V and J called. Some clones fail to appear in such tables; in the studies checked, an unresolved V gene covers under half of the shortfall, and the cause of the remainder is unknown. The table for this sample lists some 85,000 clones; around 87% of them were counted only once. The ten largest make up roughly 24% of the sample. Sample: peripheral blood, taken on day 0 of AZD1222 vaccination. Source of these receptors: an adult in good health.

This rearrangement joins TRBV7-9 to TRBJ2-2; tentatively, D is TRBD1 (6 bases). The V end lost 4 bases, the J end lost 4 bases, and 13 bases lay between the germline ends. CDR1 is SEHNR, CDR2 FQNEAQ, per germline (reference sequence). The CDR3 length is 15 residues. CDR3 bases: TGTGCCAGCAGCTCCAACAGGGCCGTCACCGGGGAGCTGTTTTTT. This gives the protein CASSSNRAVTGELFF.

This sequence joins TRBV18 and TRBJ2-5; a weak D match, TRBD2 (6 bases). The CDR3 loop spans 15 amino acids. Germline values: CDR1 KGHSH, CDR2 LQKENI. V lost 6 bases to trimming and J lost 2 bases, with 16 bases between them. The CDR3 reads CASSPPGGGQETQYF. The CDR3 region has the DNA TGTGCCAGCTCCCCCCCGGGTGGGGGGCAAGAGACCCAGTACTTC.

The gene calls are TRBV6-4 and TRBJ1-1; D gene uncertain. CDR3 length: 13 amino acids. V gave up 6 bases and J gave up 0 bases, with 8 bases separating them. Germline CDR1 and CDR2: MRHNA and SNTAGT. The CDR3: CASRRTMNTEAFF. CDR3 DNA sequence: TGTGCCAGCAGGAGAACAATGAACACTGAAGCTTTCTTT.

V usage is TRBV5-1 and J usage is TRBJ1-1, with a possible D match to TRBD1 (6 bases). The germline V gene has CDR1 SGHRS and CDR2 YFSETQ. The CDR3 totals 13 residues. V lost 4 bases, J lost 2 bases, and 9 bases lay in between. CDR3 in DNA: TGCGCCAGCAGCCCGGACAGTAACACTGAAGCTTTCTTT. It specifies CASSPDSNTEAFF.

This rearrangement joins TRBV5-1 to TRBJ2-5; 8 positions match TRBD1. The CDR3 contains 14 residues. Trimming cost V 5 bases and J 2 bases; bases outside gene matches: 5. Germline CDR1 and CDR2: SGHRS and YFSETQ. CDR3 sequence reads: CASRQTGVQETQYF. The CDR3 bases are TGCGCCAGCAGGCAGACAGGGGTTCAAGAGACCCAGTACTTC.

J is TRBJ1-2 and V is TRBV5-8; 7 bases agree with TRBD1. Germline CDR1 reads SGHTS; CDR2 reads YDEGEE. This CDR3 comprises 16 residues. J was trimmed by 7 bases and V by 3 bases; bases with no gene match: 15. The CDR3 is CASSSFTTGQTAGYTF. CDR3 DNA: TGTGCCAGCAGCTCATTTACGACGGGACAGACTGCTGGCTACACCTTC.

The rearrangement links TRBV6-5 to TRBJ1-1; maybe TRBD1 (5 bases). CDR1 and CDR2 from the germline V gene are MNHEY and SVGAGI. This CDR3 spans 14 amino acids. Between the trimmed V and J ends, which lost 10 bases and 4 bases, there was a span of 19 bases. CDR3 DNA: TGTGCCACCTCACGGCAGGGAGGGTTCACTGAAGCTTTCTTT. Its protein is CATSRQGGFTEAFF.

This sequence joins TRBV4-2 and TRBJ2-1; 13 nucleotides line up with TRBD2. Germline values: CDR1 LGHNA, CDR2 YNFKEQ. Germline trimming cut 0 bases from V and 14 bases from J; bases unmatched to any gene: 10. CDR3 length: 16 residues. CDR3: CASSQDPGTSGMREFF. In nucleotides, the CDR3 is TGTGCCAGCAGCCAAGATCCGGGGACTAGCGGGATGAGAGAGTTCTTC.

This chain connects TRBV7-2 to TRBJ2-5; possibly TRBD1 for D (5 bases). This CDR3 comprises 14 residues. CDR1 is SGHTA, CDR2 FQGNSA, per germline. V lost 5 bases and J 2 bases, leaving 12 bases between the germline ends. The CDR3, as DNA: TGTGCCAGCAGCCAAGACAGAGCACAAGAGACCCAGTACTTC. Its translation: CASSQDRAQETQYF. The entire variable domain, with the rest obtained from reference TRBV7-2 and TRBJ2-5, is as follows: GAGVSQSPSNKVTEKGKDVELRCDPISGHTALYWYRQSLGQGLEFLIYFQGNSAPDKSGLPSDRFSAERTGGSVSTLTIQRTQQEDSAVYLCASSQDRAQETQYFGPGTRLLVL.

CDR3 in amino acids: CASSQVDHSNQPQHF. CDR3 coding DNA: TGTGCCAGCAGCCAAGTGGACCATAGTAATCAGCCCCAGCATTTT. This rearrangement joins TRBV14 to TRBJ1-5; D remains ambiguous. This CDR3 is 15 amino acids long. With 1 base removed from V and 4 bases from J, the gap between germline ends came to 11 bases. Germline CDR1 and CDR2: SGHDN and FVKESK.

This clone is a singleton in its sample. The rearrangement uses TRBV7-3 and TRBJ2-1; no clear D. CDR3 length: 13 amino acids. From germline, CDR1 is SGHTA and CDR2 FQGTGA. V lost 2 bases and J lost 10, with 12 bases in between. CDR3 DNA sequence: TGTGCCAGCAGCTTAGGGCAGACACCGGAGCAGTTCTTC. Translated: CASSLGQTPEQFF.

The chain carries TRBV19 and TRBJ2-7, with 8 bases matching TRBD1. The CDR3 consists of 14 residues. Trimming took 5 bases from V and 4 from J; bases not matched to a gene: 7. Germline lookup yields CDR1 LNHDA and CDR2 SQIVND (reference sequence). The CDR3 DNA reads as TGTGCCAGTAGTTTTGGACAGGGACCTTACGAGCAGTACTTC. It yields the protein CASSFGQGPYEQYF. Using reference TRBV19 and TRBJ2-7 for the parts outside the CDR3, the full variable domain is DGGITQSPKYLFRKEGQNVTLSCEQNLNHDAMYWYRQDPGQGLRLIYYSQIVNDFQKGDIAEGYSVSREKKESFPLTVTSAQKNPTAFYLCASSFGQGPYEQYFGPGTRLTVT.

The chain links TRBV11-2 to TRBJ2-3, with D hard to call. The CDR3 sequence is 14 residues long. The germline CDR1 and CDR2 sequences are SGHAT and FQNNGV. V shed 5 bases and J shed 4 bases, with 13 bases lying between them. CDR3 sequence reads: CASSLYDGADTQYF. The CDR3 DNA reads TGTGCCAGCAGCCTCTACGATGGCGCAGATACGCAGTATTTT. Complete variable domain (other parts from reference TRBV11-2 and TRBJ2-3): EAGVAQSPRYKIIEKRQSVAFWCNPISGHATLYWYQQILGQGPKLLIQFQNNGVVDDSQLPKDRFSAERLKGVDSTLKIQPAKLEDSAVYLCASSLYDGADTQYFGPGTRLTVL.

This chain links TRBV11-2 with TRBJ2-3; D is possibly TRBD2 (5 bases). CDR1 is SGHAT and CDR2 is FQNNGV in the germline V gene. V lost 4 bases, J lost 3 bases, and 14 bases lay in between. The CDR3 contains 15 residues. CDR3 DNA sequence: TGTGCCAGCAGCTGGGGTCGGGGTCGGACAGATACGCAGTATTTT. Translation: CASSWGRGRTDTQYF.

The J gene is TRBJ1-2, the V gene TRBV7-6; D is perhaps TRBD1 (5 bases). Trimming shortened V by 0 bases and J by 0 bases, and 11 bases separated the two germline ends. This CDR3 is 16 amino acids long. CDR1 is SGHVS, CDR2 FNYEAQ, per germline. CDR3 sequence: CASSLAGPPANYGYTF. The CDR3 nucleotides are TGTGCCAGCAGCTTAGCGGGACCGCCAGCTAACTATGGCTACACCTTC.

This chain uses TRBV15 with TRBJ1-2; D is uncertain. The V gene's germline CDR1 is LNHNV and CDR2 YYDKDF (reference sequence). This CDR3 contains 15 residues. The V end lost 0 bases, the J end lost 1 base, and 9 bases lay between the germline ends. The CDR3 DNA follows: TGTGCCACCAGCAGAGATTTAGGCAGTAACTATGGCTACACCTTC. This translates into CATSRDLGSNYGYTF.